Given below is one TCR beta chain in context. Combining a sample-barcoded 5' primer with a J-beta primer mix, a second PCR ran for roughly 7 to 12 cycles. A single record per CDR3 protein comes from TCRdb applying MiXCR to the 5' RACE reads. The table records 850,000 to 1,100,000 distinct CDR3 sequences, around two fifths of them present only once. Samples had at least 6.5 million PBMCs isolated from them. The data were taken from a study of blood T cells in healthy people across ages. The germline V gene encodes CDR1 MDHEN and CDR2 SYDVKM. The CDR3 is 16 residues long. J gave up 1 base and V 2 bases, and 4 bases lay outside the gene matches.

The rearrangement uses TRBV28 and TRBJ2-5, with 10 bases that match TRBD2. The specimen sequenced was blood. The origin of this receptor is a man aged 18 to 30 in good health. This chain's CDR3 is CASSLRRTSGQETQYF. CDR3 in DNA: TGTGCCAGCAGTTTACGGAGGACTAGCGGCCAAGAGACCCAGTACTTC.